The clone carrying this T cell receptor beta chain was counted many times. This sample was included in a study of T-cell reconstitution after alpha-beta-depleted transplantation in children. The CDR3 totals 14 residues. The J segment lost 8 bases and the V segment lost 2 bases, leaving 3 bases of the junction unmatched. Per germline, CDR1 SGHRS and CDR2 YFSETQ. The TCRbeta library incorporated unique molecular identifiers. One entry per CDR3 protein, called by TCRdb with MiXCR from the PCR reads. The table lists a few hundred thousand distinct CDR3 sequences, roughly a tenth of them singletons. This chain links TRBV5-1 with TRBJ1-4, with 10 positions matching TRBD1. The TCR originated in a human donor who donated a stem cell graft to a child with acute myeloid leukemia. The specimen comprised PBMCs from the stem cell graft donor, sampled from the stem cell graft. The CDR3 DNA sequence: TGCGCCAGCAGCTTCGAGACAGGGGGCGAAAAACTGTTTTTT. Translated, it gives CASSFETGGEKLFF. Based on the CDR3 plus reference TRBV5-1 and TRBJ1-4, the full variable domain is KAGVTQTPRYLIKTRGQQVTLSCSPISGHRSVSWYQQTPGQGLQFLFEYFSETQRNKGNFPGRFSGRQFSNSRSEMNVSTLELGDSALYLCASSFETGGEKLFFGSGTQLSVL.